Given below is one T cell receptor beta chain in context. What it binds is unknown. This sample is part of a study of CD8+ T cells in alopecia areata. Germline V gene data show CDR1 as SGDLS and CDR2 as YYNGEE. Trimming pared 3 bases from V and 1 base from J, leaving 10 bases between. The CDR3 is 14 amino acids. The sample's treatment: oral pan-JAK inhibitor, 5-10 mg twice daily. Alopecia areata patients provided lesional scalp punch biopsies and peripheral blood. General observations from the study: Sequencing of scalp samples also captures resident alphabeta T cells of normal skin.

RNA, once extracted, was reverse transcribed into cDNA for use as the sequencing template. The data were produced by immunoSEQ multiplex PCR, yet TCRdb's version contains in-frame clones alone and is incomplete. This table holds fewer than 250,000 clones, about 65% found once. Sequencing used CD4+ T cells sorted from blood, obtained between weeks 47 and 50, from a patient treated with tofacitinib. The receptor comes from a human donor with alopecia areata. V and J are TRBV9 and TRBJ1-1; D possibly corresponds to TRBD1 (6 bases). CDR3: CASSAQTGNTEAFF. The CDR3 DNA is TGTGCCAGCAGCGCCCAGACAGGGAACACTGAAGCTTTCTTT. The entire variable domain, with the rest obtained from reference TRBV9 and TRBJ1-1, is as follows: DSGVTQTPKHLITATGQRVTLRCSPRSGDLSVYWYQQSLDQGLQFLIQYYNGEERAKGNILERFSAQQFPDLHSELNLSSLELGDSALYFCASSAQTGNTEAFFGQGTRLTVV.